The rows below give T cell receptor beta chains drawn from one sample of a study of cytomegalovirus exposure and HLA in healthy donors. Measured with immunoSEQ multiplex PCR; TCRdb has only the in-frame clones, and not every one. The sample consists of approximately 120,000 clones, around 73% of them appearing once. Sequencing was performed on PBMCs. These receptors came from a man aged 60 to 75 in good health and CMV-seropositive. Each CDR3 is given with its conserved first and last residue. D genes are given only for firm matches. A row's size may be missing; if present it is once, few, many or a size class.

D	V	J	size	CDR3	DNA
-	TRBV7-9	TRBJ2-3	-	CASRGGDTQYF	TGTGCTAGCAGGGGAGGGGATACGCAGTATTTT
-	TRBV9	TRBJ2-1	-	CASSVGSGEQFF	TGTGCCAGCAGCGTAGGGAGTGGTGAGCAGTTCTTC
TRBD1	TRBV7-6	TRBJ2-5	-	CASSIPGQGQTQYF	TGTGCCAGCAGCATTCCGGGACAGGGCCAGACCCAGTACTTC
TRBD1	TRBV19	TRBJ1-2	many	CASNSQGGGYTF	TGTGCCAGTAATAGTCAGGGGGGAGGCTACACCTTC
-	TRBV6-6	TRBJ1-2	-	CASSLRGGDYGYTF	TGTGCCAGCAGTCTAAGGGGGGGAGACTATGGCTACACCTTC
-	TRBV6-4	TRBJ2-1	few	CASSSSGGQGYNEQFF	TGTGCCAGCAGTTCAAGCGGGGGACAGGGCTACAATGAGCAGTTCTTC
TRBD1	TRBV28	TRBJ2-7	once	CASRHAGTVQEQYF	TGTGCCAGCAGACATGCCGGGACAGTCCAAGAGCAGTACTTC
-	TRBV7-9	TRBJ2-2	-	CASSPKQGRVATGELFF	TGTGCCAGCAGCCCGAAACAGGGAAGGGTGGCCACCGGGGAGCTGTTTTTT
TRBD2	TRBV11-3	TRBJ2-3	-	CASSLNWQRGGRDTQYF	TGTGCCAGCAGCTTGAATTGGCAGCGGGGGGGCCGGGATACGCAGTATTTT
-	TRBV2	TRBJ2-6	-	CASTEGPAGANVLTF	TGTGCCAGCACTGAGGGCCCAGCTGGGGCCAACGTCCTGACTTTC
TRBD1	TRBV13	TRBJ1-3	few	CASRGMSDRGPLSSGNTIYF	TGTGCCAGCAGGGGTATGTCGGACAGGGGGCCCCTGAGCTCTGGAAACACCATATATTTT
TRBD1	TRBV4-2	TRBJ2-3	-	CASSFRDSGVGTDTQYF	TGTGCCAGCAGCTTTCGGGACAGCGGTGTCGGCACAGATACGCAGTATTTT
-	TRBV19	TRBJ1-3	few	CASSIRDSGNTIYF	TGTGCCAGTAGTATACGCGACTCTGGAAACACCATATATTTT
TRBD2	TRBV11-2	TRBJ2-1	-	CASSLDLAGVLYEQFF	TGTGCCAGCAGCTTAGATCTCGCGGGGGTGTTGTATGAGCAGTTCTTC
TRBD1	TRBV10-3	TRBJ2-6	-	CAISPGGRGFGANVLTF	TGTGCCATCAGCCCAGGGGGCAGGGGGTTTGGGGCCAACGTCCTGACTTTC
TRBD1	TRBV2	TRBJ1-4	once	CASSRDRGATNEKLFF	TGTGCCAGCAGTAGGGACAGGGGAGCAACTAATGAAAAACTGTTTTTT
TRBD1	TRBV5-1	TRBJ2-2	-	CASSSDRGLNTGELFF	TGCGCCAGCAGCTCGGACAGGGGCCTTAACACCGGGGAGCTGTTTTTT
-	TRBV2	TRBJ2-2	-	CASTGLTNTGELFF	TGTGCCAGCACCGGACTAACGAACACCGGGGAGCTGTTTTTT
-	TRBV2	TRBJ1-2	-	CASTGRAGYTF	TGTGCCAGCACTGGGAGGGCGGGCTACACCTTC
TRBD2	TRBV9	TRBJ2-3	-	CASSVNGRRTDTQYF	TGTGCCAGCAGCGTAAACGGGAGGCGCACAGATACGCAGTATTTT
TRBD2	TRBV5-6	TRBJ2-3	-	CASSTTRGADTQYF	TGTGCCAGCAGCACAACCCGGGGGGCAGATACGCAGTATTTT
-	TRBV6-5	TRBJ1-2	-	CASTQSNRADGYTF	TGTGCCAGCACCCAAAGTAACAGGGCCGATGGCTACACCTTC
-	TRBV12-2	TRBJ1-6	-	CASRSLRSPLHF	TGTGCAAGTCGCTCTCTTAGATCACCCCTCCACTTT
TRBD2	TRBV5-1	TRBJ2-3	-	CASSLAAAGGSDTQYF	TGCGCCAGCAGCTTGGCCGCGGCGGGGGGGTCAGATACGCAGTATTTT
-	TRBV5-1	TRBJ2-7	-	CASSLPGRGYEQYF	TGCGCCAGCAGCTTGCCGGGACGGGGGTACGAGCAGTACTTC
TRBD2	TRBV28	TRBJ2-3	-	CASSPGGSTDTQYF	TGTGCCAGCAGTCCGGGGGGGAGCACAGATACGCAGTATTTT
-	TRBV6-6	TRBJ1-3	-	CASYSGNTIYF	TGTGCCAGCTATTCTGGAAACACCATATATTTT
-	TRBV5-6	TRBJ1-2	many	CASSLNGAINYGYTF	TGTGCCAGCAGCTTGAATGGAGCAATTAACTATGGCTACACCTTC
-	TRBV5-1	TRBJ2-7	-	CASSPRAEASYEQYF	TGCGCCAGCAGCCCCCGAGCAGAGGCCTCCTACGAGCAGTACTTC
-	TRBV30	TRBJ1-5	-	CAWSDTSRVIILF	TGTGCCTGGAGTGACACTTCGAGGGTTATTATCCTTTTT
TRBD2	TRBV7-2	TRBJ2-1	-	CASSLGSGLGEFF	TGTGCCAGCAGCTTAGGTAGCGGGCTCGGGGAGTTCTTC
TRBD1	TRBV7-9	TRBJ1-4	-	CSSSSTGTGVEKLFF	TGTTCCAGCAGCTCGACCGGGACAGGGGTGGAAAAACTGTTTTTT
TRBD1	TRBV6-9	TRBJ1-1	once	CASSDRGPVMNTEAFF	TGTGCCAGCTCGGACAGGGGGCCCGTCATGAACACTGAAGCTTTCTTT